A single sample gave rise to the 28 T cell receptor beta chains below, sequenced in a study of vaccination and CD4 T cells after COVID-19 (dated by TCRdb to between 2020 and 2023). No antigens are known for them. What the treatment or condition label conveys for this sample: approximately 10-day PBMC culture with coronavirus spike peptide pools or control peptides (ViraFEST assay). Libraries were constructed by PCR. Instrument used: Illumina iSeq 100. At the Johns Hopkins FTIC core, DNA from the cultured CD4+ T cells underwent TCR sequencing with the Oncomine TCR Beta short-read assay. The public reads were quality trimmed at Q25 with fastp and then assembled into clones with MiXCR by TCRdb, keeping productive beta chains. Entries that share a CDR3 protein sequence are merged under the most common genes and DNA. A total of around 20,000 distinct CDR3 sequences appear in this sample, less than 65% of them only once. The ten largest clones represent about an eighth of the sample.

The sequenced sample was CD4+ T cells from blood, cultured in vitro, obtained after SARS-CoV-2 vaccination. These TCRs come from a human donor who received a COVID-19 vaccine.

This clonotype has just one count. The chain has TRBV11-3 and TRBJ2-1; D is unclear. The CDR3 consists of 13 residues. Trimming took 6 bases from V and 0 from J, leaving 6 bases between them. CDR1 and CDR2 (germline): SGHNT, YENEEA. The DNA of the CDR3 is TGTGCCAGCAGGGGATTCTCCTACAATGAGCAGTTCTTC. Encoded protein: CASRGFSYNEQFF.

This clonotype appeared a few times. The V call is TRBV6-1, the J call TRBJ1-6; 9 bases agree with TRBD1. CDR3 length: 14 residues. Germline assignment: CDR1 MNHNS and CDR2 SASEGT. J lost 10 bases, V lost 7 bases, and 8 bases had no gene match. CDR3 residues: CASKAGTGISPLHF. CDR3 DNA sequence: TGTGCCAGCAAGGCCGGGACAGGGATATCACCCCTCCACTTT.

The chain uses TRBV15 and TRBJ1-4; TRBD1 agrees at 8 bases. V lost 3 bases, J lost 7 bases, and 10 bases stayed unmatched. The germline V gene has CDR1 LNHNV and CDR2 YYDKDF (reference sequence). CDR3 size: 16 residues. The CDR3 region is CATSRELQGVGEKLFF. Here the CDR3 DNA reads TGTGCCACCAGCAGGGAATTACAGGGGGTGGGTGAAAAACTGTTTTTT.

The chain links TRBV11-2 to TRBJ1-6; 7 bases are a match to TRBD1. Germline CDR1 and CDR2: SGHAT and FQNNGV. This CDR3 comprises 18 residues. Germline trimming cut 1 base from V and 9 bases from J; bases unmatched to any gene: 15. The CDR3 DNA sequence: TGTGCCAGCAGCTTAGTATTTTTGTTGGGACAGAGTAGTTCACCCCTCCACTTT. Translating gives CASSLVFLLGQSSSPLHF.

The CDR3 DNA follows: TGTGCCAGCAGCGTAGCTTCTTCCGGGGAGAACACTGAAGCTTTCTTT. This sequence encodes CASSVASSGENTEAFF. This chain connects TRBV9 to TRBJ1-1; the D is unclear. From germline, CDR1 is SGDLS and CDR2 YYNGEE. The V and J ends lost 0 bases and 1 base respectively, with 13 bases between them. The CDR3 covers 16 residues.

This clonotype came up a few times. The chain uses TRBV6-1 and TRBJ1-1, with no clear D. V was shortened by 6 bases and J by 4 bases, with 12 bases between the two germline ends. Germline V gives CDR1 MNHNS, CDR2 SASEGT. This CDR3 comprises 13 residues. This chain's CDR3 is CASSSIRVTEAFF. As DNA, the CDR3 is TGTGCCAGCAGCTCCATCAGAGTCACTGAAGCTTTCTTT.

The genes are TRBV30 and TRBJ2-7; TRBD2 is a possible D gene (7 bases). V lost 0 bases to trimming and J lost 3 bases, with 18 bases between them. Germline V gives CDR1 GTSNPN, CDR2 SVGIG (reference sequence). The CDR3 consists of 16 residues. CDR3: CAWSVRGRGARYEQYF. The CDR3 region has the DNA TGTGCCTGGAGTGTGCGGGGCCGGGGGGCCCGCTACGAGCAGTACTTC.

J is TRBJ2-4 and V is TRBV20-1, with D unresolved. Trimming removed 1 base at V and 0 bases at J, with 7 bases between. The CDR3 is 14 amino acids. Per the germline V gene, CDR1 is DFQATT and CDR2 is SNEGSKA (reference sequence). The CDR3 nucleotides are TGCAGTGCTAGAGGGGCGGAAGCCAAAAACATTCAGTACTTC. Translated, it gives CSARGAEAKNIQYF.

The chain recombines TRBV20-1 with TRBJ1-5; no firm D call. This CDR3 is 12 amino acids long. Germline loops: CDR1 DFQATT, CDR2 SNEGSKA (reference sequence). The V gene lost 6 bases and the J gene lost 1 base, with 7 bases spanning the gap. The CDR3 DNA reads as TGCAGTGCCGGACGGAGCAATCAGCCCCAGCATTTT. As protein: CSAGRSNQPQHF.

V and J are TRBV6-5 and TRBJ2-1; 8 bases match TRBD2. This CDR3 has 16 residues. Germline V lookup: CDR1 MNHEY, CDR2 SVGAGI. V was clipped by 2 bases and J by 4 bases; unmatched bases: 7. The CDR3 coding sequence is TGTGCCAGCAGTTACCGGGCTAGCGGGCTGTACAATGAGCAGTTCTTC. It is translated as CASSYRASGLYNEQFF.

The chain links TRBV21-1 to TRBJ1-2. TRBV21-1 has pseudogene status. The CDR3 is 15 amino acids. In nucleotides, the CDR3 is TGTGCCAGCAGCAAAGTCGAACAAGGACGGTCTGACTACACCTTC. Encoded protein: CASSKVEQGRSDYTF.

V usage is TRBV18 and J usage is TRBJ1-5, with D perhaps matching TRBD1 (5 bases). Germline loops: CDR1 KGHSH, CDR2 LQKENI. Between the trimmed V and J ends, which lost 2 bases and 5 bases, there was a span of 10 bases. This CDR3 spans 14 amino acids. The CDR3 loop is CASSPAGLDQPQHF. The DNA of the CDR3 is TGTGCCAGCTCACCAGCAGGGCTGGATCAGCCCCAGCATTTT.

The chain links TRBV24-1 to TRBJ1-5; 9 bases agree with TRBD1. Germline loops: CDR1 KGHDR, CDR2 SFDVKD. The CDR3 is 13 residues long. J was trimmed by 5 bases and V by 9 bases; bases with no gene match: 4. In DNA form, the CDR3 reads TGTGCCACCGGATGGACAGGGGATCAGCCCCAGCATTTT. Protein sequence: CATGWTGDQPQHF.

The chain has TRBV7-2 and TRBJ2-7, with D tentatively TRBD2 (8 bases). The CDR3 spans 16 residues. Germline V gives CDR1 SGHTA, CDR2 FQGNSA. The germline V and J ends were trimmed by 1 base and 2 bases, with 15 bases remaining between them. CDR3 region: CASSLVAGQKAYEQYF. CDR3 in DNA: TGTGCCAGCAGCTTAGTAGCGGGACAGAAGGCCTACGAGCAGTACTTC.

The gene calls are TRBV7-2 and TRBJ1-3; D is undetermined. This CDR3 contains 14 residues. V lost 4 bases to trimming and J lost 0 bases, with 7 bases between them. The germline V gene has CDR1 SGHTA and CDR2 FQGNSA. This CDR3 reads CASSSESSGNTIYF. The DNA of the CDR3 is TGTGCCAGCAGCTCAGAGTCCTCTGGAAACACCATATATTTT.

In its sample, this clonotype was seen a few times. This chain links TRBV20-1 with TRBJ1-3, with D unclear. This CDR3 spans 15 amino acids. The V and J ends lost 0 bases and 0 bases respectively, with 9 bases between them. Germline assignment: CDR1 DFQATT and CDR2 SNEGSKA (reference sequence). CDR3: CSARDLGSSGNTIYF. The CDR3, as DNA: TGCAGTGCTAGAGATCTAGGGAGCTCTGGAAACACCATATATTTT.

The chain employs TRBV24-1 and TRBJ2-5; 12 nucleotides match TRBD2. In germline, CDR1 is KGHDR, CDR2 SFDVKD. The CDR3 spans 16 residues. Trimming removed 1 base from V and 5 bases from J; junction bases left unmatched: 4. The CDR3 nucleotides are TGTGCCACCAGTGATTTATTGACTAGCGGGGGTGAGACCCAGTACTTC. It codes for CATSDLLTSGGETQYF.

The chain recombines TRBV6-1 with TRBJ1-5; 7 bases map to TRBD1. The CDR3 is 15 residues long. V shed 8 bases and J 6 bases; nucleotides not matched to a gene: 13. Germline V gene data show CDR1 as MNHNS and CDR2 as SASEGT. The CDR3 DNA follows: TGTGCCAGCTTCGATCGACAGGGTGTAGGTCAGCCCCAGCATTTT. Translated: CASFDRQGVGQPQHF.

The chain joins TRBV19 to TRBJ1-2, with a possible D match to TRBD1 (5 bases). The V and J ends lost 5 bases and 2 bases respectively, with 12 bases between them. This CDR3 is 14 amino acids long. Per germline, CDR1 LNHDA and CDR2 SQIVND (reference sequence). The CDR3 DNA follows: TGTGCCAGTAGTGCCCAACAGGCCAACTATGGCTACACCTTC. It yields the protein CASSAQQANYGYTF.

The rearrangement joins TRBV21-1 to TRBJ2-7. TRBV21-1 is assigned pseudogene status. The CDR3 has 9 residues. The CDR3 sequence: CASMIEQYF. The CDR3 bases are TGTGCCAGCATGATAGAGCAGTACTTC.

The chain is built from TRBV7-9 and TRBJ2-1; D remains unclear. V dropped 3 bases and J dropped 6 bases, with 15 bases sitting between them. The CDR3 runs to 15 residues. Germline V gene sequence: CDR1 SEHNR, CDR2 FQNEAQ (reference sequence). CDR3 loop: CASSLTFTLTNEQFF. The CDR3 region has the DNA TGTGCCAGCAGCTTGACATTTACGTTAACCAATGAGCAGTTCTTC.

This clonotype was seen only a few times. The chain links TRBV15 to TRBJ1-2, with D perhaps TRBD1 (6 bases). V was cut by 0 bases and J by 3 bases, with 14 bases left in between. There are 16 residues in the CDR3. Germline V gene data show CDR1 as LNHNV and CDR2 as YYDKDF (reference sequence). This CDR3 reads CATSRDYSGGHYGYTF. As DNA, the CDR3 is TGTGCCACCAGCAGAGATTATAGCGGGGGCCACTATGGCTACACCTTC. The whole variable domain, remainder taken from reference TRBV15 and TRBJ1-2, is DAMVIQNPRYQVTQFGKPVTLSCSQTLNHNVMYWYQQKSSQAPKLLFHYYDKDFNNEADTPDNFQSRRPNTSFCFLDIRSPGLGDTAMYLCATSRDYSGGHYGYTFGSGTRLTVV.

V usage is TRBV2 and J usage is TRBJ1-4; no clear D. Between the trimmed V and J ends, which lost 3 bases and 5 bases, there was a span of 10 bases. This CDR3 is 14 amino acids long. Germline V gene sequence: CDR1 SNHLY, CDR2 FYNNEI. This CDR3 reads CASSEHSRNEKLFF. For the CDR3, the DNA is TGTGCCAGCAGTGAGCACAGCAGGAATGAAAAACTGTTTTTT.

V and J are TRBV24-1 and TRBJ1-2; the D gene is possibly TRBD1 (5 bases). Trimming removed 7 bases at V and 7 bases at J, with 15 bases between. The CDR3 length is 13 residues. Germline loops: CDR1 KGHDR, CDR2 SFDVKD. CDR3 in amino acids: CATSPPGGAGYTF. CDR3 nucleotides: TGTGCCACCAGCCCCCCGGGGGGAGCTGGCTACACCTTC.

This clonotype was detected a few times. V and J are TRBV20-1 and TRBJ2-7, with TRBD2 identical over 9 bases. The length of the CDR3 is 13 residues. From germline, CDR1 is DFQATT and CDR2 SNEGSKA (reference sequence). V lost 3 bases and J lost 5; bases outside the gene matches: 5. The CDR3 coding sequence is TGCAGTGCTAGTTCTAGCGGGGTTAACGAGCAGTACTTC. This translates into CSASSSGVNEQYF.

The chain employs TRBV30 and TRBJ1-2, with 8 bases fitting TRBD1. This CDR3 is 14 amino acids long. V was clipped by 3 bases and J by 4 bases; unmatched bases: 7. CDR1 and CDR2 from the germline V gene are GTSNPN and SVGIG (reference sequence). As DNA, the CDR3 is TGTGCCTGGAGCGCCGGAGGGACAGGCTATGGCTACACCTTC. Protein sequence: CAWSAGGTGYGYTF.

The chain is built from TRBV3-1 and TRBJ2-7; TRBD2 matches 14 bases. Germline trimming cut 3 bases from V and 7 bases from J; bases unmatched to any gene: 5. Germline CDR1 LGHDT, CDR2 YNNKEL (reference sequence). CDR3 length: 15 amino acids. This CDR3 is CASSHRLAGGQEQYF. CDR3 DNA: TGTGCCAGCAGCCACCGACTAGCGGGGGGGCAGGAGCAGTACTTC.

The rearrangement uses TRBV24-1 and TRBJ2-1; tentatively, D is TRBD1 or TRBD2 (6 bases each). V gave up 3 bases and J gave up 4 bases, with 15 bases separating them. The CDR3 covers 16 residues. In germline, CDR1 is KGHDR, CDR2 SFDVKD. CDR3 residues: CATSDSWGARYNEQFF. Written as DNA, the CDR3 is TGTGCCACCAGTGATAGTTGGGGGGCGCGATACAATGAGCAGTTCTTC.